The 5 T cell receptor beta chains below all came from one sample that was sequenced in a study of OX40 agonist ivuxolimab in advanced cancers. Generated by immunoSEQ multiplex PCR, the TCRdb table keeps only in-frame clones and is missing some. In the table there are about 59,000 clones, about 87% of which are singletons. The starting material was CD4+ or CD8+ T cells sorted from blood, obtained in a trial of the OX40 agonist ivuxolimab. Receptors were obtained from an adult with an advanced solid tumor such as melanoma, head and neck, liver or kidney cancer.

V is TRBV19 and J is TRBJ1-1, with D possibly TRBD1 on 5 matching bases. This CDR3 spans 14 amino acids. V lost 1 base and J lost 2, with 8 bases in between. Germline CDR1 is LNHDA and CDR2 is SQIVND (reference sequence). The CDR3: CASSIATANTEAFF. DNA for the CDR3: TGTGCCAGTAGTATAGCGACAGCTAACACTGAAGCTTTCTTT. The whole variable domain, remainder taken from reference TRBV19 and TRBJ1-1, is DGGITQSPKYLFRKEGQNVTLSCEQNLNHDAMYWYRQDPGQGLRLIYYSQIVNDFQKGDIAEGYSVSREKKESFPLTVTSAQKNPTAFYLCASSIATANTEAFFGQGTRLTVV.

This chain connects TRBV7-8 to TRBJ1-1, with 9 bases lining up with TRBD1. This CDR3 contains 14 residues. Unmatched junction bases numbered 6, after V lost 6 bases and J lost 4 bases. The germline gives CDR1 SGHVS, CDR2 FQNEAQ. CDR3 in DNA: TGTGCCAGCAGAGATGACAGGGGGGGCACTGAAGCTTTCTTT. It codes for CASRDDRGGTEAFF.

CDR3 sequence: CASKGLAGVWNEQFF. In DNA, the CDR3 is TGTGCCAGCAAGGGACTAGCGGGAGTTTGGAATGAGCAGTTCTTC. The chain employs TRBV2 and TRBJ2-1; TRBD2 aligns across 14 bases. In germline, CDR1 is SNHLY, CDR2 FYNNEI. Trimming cost V 7 bases and J 7 bases; bases outside gene matches: 6. The CDR3 extends over 15 amino acids.

CDR3 amino acids: CASSTGQGAYNSPLHF. For the CDR3, the DNA is TGTGCCAGCAGCACGGGACAGGGGGCTTATAATTCACCCCTCCACTTT. This chain connects TRBV7-6 to TRBJ1-6; 12 nucleotides align to TRBD1. Per the germline V gene, CDR1 is SGHVS and CDR2 is FNYEAQ. V lost 5 bases to trimming and J lost 4 bases; unmatched junction nucleotides: 3. This CDR3 spans 16 amino acids. The full variable domain, its missing parts supplied by reference TRBV7-6 and TRBJ1-6, is GAGVSQSPRYKVTKRGQDVALRCDPISGHVSLYWYRQALGQGPEFLTYFNYEAQQDKSGLPNDRFSAERPEGSISTLTIQRTEQRDSAMYRCASSTGQGAYNSPLHFGNGTRLTVT.

The chain carries TRBV5-4 and TRBJ2-2; 16 nucleotides agree with TRBD2. The CDR3 is 18 amino acids. Germline CDR1 and CDR2: SGHNT and YYREEE (reference sequence). After removal of 3 bases from V and 4 bases from J, the junction contained 6 bases not matched to a gene. The CDR3 here is CASSSAGTSGGGTGELFF. The DNA of the CDR3 is TGTGCCAGCAGCTCAGCCGGGACTAGCGGGGGGGGCACCGGGGAGCTGTTTTTT.